Detailed here is one T cell receptor beta chain. Antigen: not known. Trimming shortened V by 1 base and J by 7 bases, and 11 bases separated the two germline ends. Germline CDR1 reads SNHLY; CDR2 reads FYNNEI. This CDR3 spans 14 amino acids. Assay used: immunoSEQ multiplex PCR; TCRdb lists only in-frame clones, some missing. The sample comprises 70,000 or so clones, 71% of which are singletons, and about 9.1% rests with the top ten. This entry belongs to a study of PD-1 blockade in classical Hodgkin lymphoma. Overall study context: Administration of nivolumab to patients was at 3 mg/kg intravenously every 2 weeks.

Whole-study findings and limits: By cycle point C4D1, TCR diversity had risen significantly in CD4+ cells (but not CD8+ cells). What caused the repertoire differences, perhaps disease activity or prior therapy, remains undefined. Before treatment, TCR diversity in newly diagnosed patients was reportedly lower than in healthy donors.

The patients all showed relapse after autologous stem cell transplantation, while their brentuximab vedotin exposure varied. This chain connects TRBV2 to TRBJ1-5; D is ambiguous. The sequence was collected from a human donor with classical Hodgkin lymphoma. Material: peripheral blood mononuclear cells (PBMCs), obtained before the second cycle of nivolumab. The CDR3 loop is CASSEVDRGQPQHF. CDR3 in DNA: TGTGCCAGCAGTGAAGTGGACCGCGGGCAGCCCCAGCATTTT.